A selection of T cell receptor beta chains follows, all from one sample in a study of CD8 T cells in ankylosing spondylitis. TCRdb reprocessed the 5' RACE reads via MiXCR and lists one record per CDR3 protein. This sample carries approximately 550,000 distinct CDR3 sequences, 12% of them seen once, and the ten largest clones take about 6.5%. The sample taken for sequencing was blood, either unsorted or a sorted T cell fraction (not recorded which). The receptor source for this set is a male donor with ankylosing spondylitis. The CDR3 runs from the conserved cysteine through the conserved F or W. A D gene is named only where the DNA matches it firmly.

TRBD2,TRBV3-1,TRBJ2-1,CASSQSGLAGGNEQFF
NA,TRBV2,TRBJ1-5,CASRFESNQPQHF
NA,TRBV12-3/TRBV12-4,TRBJ1-6,CASGNPPRSPLHF
TRBD2,TRBV2,TRBJ2-1,CASRQGTSGRTQSSYNEQFF
TRBD2,TRBV20-1,TRBJ2-1,CSARDPRLAGAYNEQFF
TRBD2,TRBV12-3/TRBV12-4,TRBJ2-1,CASTTAGGTYNEQFF
NA,TRBV6-1,TRBJ1-3,CASGETGHSGNTIYF
TRBD2,TRBV7-2,TRBJ2-3,CASSPDLLAGVADTQYF
NA,TRBV12-3/TRBV12-4,TRBJ2-5,CASSAGQKETQYF
NA,TRBV5-1,TRBJ2-2,CASSPGLMNTGELFF
TRBD1,TRBV12-3/TRBV12-4,TRBJ1-1,CASRPRGGAVNTEAFF
TRBD2,TRBV25-1,TRBJ2-3,CASSESDSGGFTDTQYF
TRBD1,TRBV12-3/TRBV12-4,TRBJ2-3,CASSVRQGASDTQYF
NA,TRBV11-3,TRBJ2-4,CASGQAGGKNIQYF
TRBD2,TRBV7-2,TRBJ2-7,CASSSRAGGYEQYF
NA,TRBV11-2,TRBJ2-3,CASSSTGIRTDTQYF
NA,TRBV27,TRBJ1-5,CASSSPGNNQPQHF
NA,TRBV24-1,TRBJ1-2,CATGGEQGYTF
TRBD1,TRBV27,TRBJ1-2,CASSSQVPGQGGYGYTF
NA,TRBV5-1,TRBJ2-2,CASRKTENTGELFF
NA,TRBV28,TRBJ1-2,CASSSQGLRGYTF
NA,TRBV4-1,TRBJ2-1,CASSQDLPLGYIRSYNEQFF
NA,TRBV19,TRBJ1-1,CASSSPGGGTEAFF
NA,TRBV3-1,TRBJ1-5,CASSQVGNQPQHF
NA,TRBV14,TRBJ2-7,CASSQVDYEQYF
NA,TRBV29-1,TRBJ2-1,CSVGDRTYNEQFF
TRBD1,TRBV3-1,TRBJ2-3,CASSQRDRRDTQYF
NA,TRBV29-1,TRBJ2-6,CSDRTGANVLTF
NA,TRBV7-9,TRBJ1-5,CASSRDTSGQPQHF
NA,TRBV20-1,TRBJ2-3,CSANPPGTDTQYF
NA,TRBV18,TRBJ2-2,CASSPPRGAGSSVPENTGELFF
TRBD1,TRBV6-7,TRBJ1-5,CASSYPDRGYWQPQHF
NA,TRBV28,TRBJ2-1,CASSPRGDPGNEQFF
NA,TRBV7-2,TRBJ2-3,CASSLYAVTPNTDTQYF
TRBD1,TRBV27,TRBJ2-3,CASSLGDRVFDTQYF
TRBD1,TRBV5-6,TRBJ1-1,CASSLPGQGLLSTEAFF
TRBD2,TRBV20-1,TRBJ2-1,CSGRASGEWYNEQFF
NA,TRBV12-5,TRBJ1-5,CASAPGGAVGNQPQHF
TRBD2,TRBV3-1,TRBJ2-5,CASSLLRLAVDTQYF
TRBD2,TRBV7-2,TRBJ2-1,CASSARIAGGREQFF
TRBD2,TRBV29-1,TRBJ2-1,CSVGPTSDSNEQFF
NA,TRBV5-1,TRBJ1-1,CASSFRAPNTEAFF
NA,TRBV20-1,TRBJ2-5,CSVNSLGRGETQYF
NA,TRBV20-1,TRBJ1-2,CSAIPPGLEDYGYTF
NA,TRBV12-3/TRBV12-4,TRBJ1-2,CASSFSTTYGYTF
NA,TRBV10-3,TRBJ2-3,CATRTKRASTDTQYF